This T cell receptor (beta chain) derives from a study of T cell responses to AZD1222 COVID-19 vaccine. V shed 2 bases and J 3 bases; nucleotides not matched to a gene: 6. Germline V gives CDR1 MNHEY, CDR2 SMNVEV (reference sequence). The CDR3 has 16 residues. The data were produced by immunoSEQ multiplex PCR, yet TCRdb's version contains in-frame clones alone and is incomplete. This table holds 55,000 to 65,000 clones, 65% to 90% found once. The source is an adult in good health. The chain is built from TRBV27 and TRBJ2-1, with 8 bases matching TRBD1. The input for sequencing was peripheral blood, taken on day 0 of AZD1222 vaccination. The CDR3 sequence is CASSLTRTGIYNEQFF. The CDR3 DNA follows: TGTGCCAGCAGTTTAACTAGGACAGGGATCTACAATGAGCAGTTCTTC.